This T cell receptor (beta chain) stems from a study of T cells in tumors after PD-1 blockade. Overall study: Either cemiplimab 350 mg every 2 weeks or pembrolizumab 200 mg every 3 weeks was given. Some patients also took daily vismodegib 150 mg during anti-PD-1 treatment. On average, peripheral blood gave about 110,000 TCR templates and about 40,000 unique clonotypes.

Input was about 616 ng to 6,500 ng of genomic DNA from tumor or blood. There are a few counts of this clone. Sequencing used immunoSEQ multiplex PCR; TCRdb keeps in-frame clones, though not all of them. The table shows tens of thousands of clones, with around four fifths occurring only once. Looked up from germline, CDR1 is MNHEY and CDR2 is SMNVEV (reference sequence). The CDR3 totals 16 residues. Trimming at V came to 3 bases and at J to 5 bases, leaving 8 bases not matched to a gene. The source is a human donor with basal cell carcinoma. This chain links TRBV27 with TRBJ1-4; 8 bases map to TRBD1. This sample comprised PBMCs, obtained before anti-PD-1 treatment. The CDR3 nucleotides are TGTGCCAGCAGTTTTTTCGACAGGGGTGGGAATGAAAAACTGTTTTTT. Translation gives CASSFFDRGGNEKLFF.